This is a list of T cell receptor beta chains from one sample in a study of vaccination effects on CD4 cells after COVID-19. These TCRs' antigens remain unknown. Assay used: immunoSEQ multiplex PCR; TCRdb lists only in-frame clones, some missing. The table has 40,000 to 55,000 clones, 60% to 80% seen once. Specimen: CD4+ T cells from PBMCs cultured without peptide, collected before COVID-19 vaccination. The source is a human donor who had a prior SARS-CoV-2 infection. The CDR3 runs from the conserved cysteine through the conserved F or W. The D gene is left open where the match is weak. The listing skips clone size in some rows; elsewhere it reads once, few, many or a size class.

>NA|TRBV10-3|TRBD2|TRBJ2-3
CAISEVSGGKSSTDTQYF
TGTGCCATCAGTGAGGTTAGCGGGGGAAAATCTAGCACAGATACGCAGTATTTT
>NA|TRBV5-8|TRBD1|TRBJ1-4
CASSFHRTGSSEKLFF
TGTGCCAGCAGCTTTCACCGGACAGGGAGCAGTGAAAAACTGTTTTTT
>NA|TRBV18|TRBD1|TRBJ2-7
CASSQGTADTYEQYF
TGTGCCAGCTCCCAAGGGACAGCTGATACCTACGAGCAGTACTTC
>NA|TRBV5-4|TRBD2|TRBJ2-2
CASTRGLAGVEGELFF
TGTGCCAGCACCCGGGGACTAGCGGGGGTCGAAGGGGAGCTGTTTTTT
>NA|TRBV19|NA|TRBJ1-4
CASSIMGWGEKLFF
TGTGCCAGTAGTATTATGGGGTGGGGTGAAAAACTGTTTTTT
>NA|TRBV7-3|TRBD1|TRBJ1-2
CASSPGTGRGYTF
TGTGCCAGCAGCCCCGGGACAGGGCGAGGCTACACCTTC
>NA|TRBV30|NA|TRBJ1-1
CAWSRDTEAFF
TGTGCCTGGAGCAGGGACACTGAAGCTTTCTTT
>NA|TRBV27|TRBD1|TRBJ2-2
CASSLFPQGANTGELFF
TGTGCCAGCAGTTTGTTCCCACAGGGGGCCAACACCGGGGAGCTGTTTTTT
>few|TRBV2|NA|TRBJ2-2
CASSTSRGGTGELFF
TGTGCCAGCAGCACAAGCAGAGGGGGGACCGGGGAGCTGTTTTTT
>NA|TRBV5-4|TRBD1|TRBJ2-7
CASSLSTGTGNTKQYF
TGTGCCAGCAGCTTGTCCACCGGGACAGGGAATACTAAGCAGTACTTC
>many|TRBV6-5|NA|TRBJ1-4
CASSPDGWNEKLFF
TGTGCCAGCAGCCCGGACGGATGGAATGAAAAACTGTTTTTT
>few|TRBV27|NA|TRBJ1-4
CASSLFRDPVEKLFF
TGTGCCAGCAGTTTGTTCCGGGACCCTGTTGAAAAACTGTTTTTT
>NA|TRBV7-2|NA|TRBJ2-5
CASSPRARDQETQYF
TGTGCCAGCAGCCCCCGGGCCCGCGACCAAGAGACCCAGTACTTC
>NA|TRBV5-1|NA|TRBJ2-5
CASSLGSSPETQYF
TGCGCCAGCAGCTTGGGTTCCAGTCCGGAGACCCAGTACTTC
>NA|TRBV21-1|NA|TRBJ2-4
CASSKDGPQGSPVNIQYF
TGTGCCAGCAGCAAAGATGGGCCGCAGGGCTCACCGGTCAACATTCAGTACTTC
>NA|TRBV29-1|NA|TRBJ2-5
CSVQETETQYF
TGCAGCGTTCAGGAAACAGAGACCCAGTACTTC
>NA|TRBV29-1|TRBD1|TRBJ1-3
CSASTGGLSFGNTIYF
TGCAGCGCATCGACAGGGGGGCTTTCGTTTGGAAACACCATATATTTT
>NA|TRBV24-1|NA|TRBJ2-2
CATSTGSTGELFF
TGTGCCACCAGTACAGGGAGTACCGGGGAGCTGTTTTTT
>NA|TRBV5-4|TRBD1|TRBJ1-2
CASSVRDRVGYTF
TGTGCCAGCAGCGTCCGGGACAGGGTTGGCTACACCTTC
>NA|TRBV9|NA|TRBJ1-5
CASSEQGFGNQPQHF
TGTGCCAGCAGTGAACAGGGATTCGGCAATCAGCCCCAGCATTTT
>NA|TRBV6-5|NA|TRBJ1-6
CASSSRERSSSPLHF
TGTGCCAGCAGTTCCAGGGAAAGGTCGTCGTCACCCCTCCACTTT
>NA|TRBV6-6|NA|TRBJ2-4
CASSYWGGLAKNIQYF
TGTGCCAGCAGTTACTGGGGTGGGTTAGCCAAAAACATTCAGTACTTC
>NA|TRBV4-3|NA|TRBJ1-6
CASSQDVRYNSPLHF
TGCGCCAGCAGCCAAGACGTTCGCTATAATTCACCCCTCCACTTT
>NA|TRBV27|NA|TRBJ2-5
CASSEQGRGETQYF
TGTGCCAGCAGTGAACAGGGACGGGGAGAGACCCAGTACTTC
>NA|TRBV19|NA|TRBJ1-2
CASIYGAENGGYTF
TGTGCCAGCATCTACGGGGCAGAAAACGGTGGCTACACCTTC
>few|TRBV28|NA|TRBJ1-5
CASSSGTRSQPQHF
TGTGCCAGCAGTTCCGGGACCCGGAGCCAGCCCCAGCATTTT
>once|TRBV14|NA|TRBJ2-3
CASSQDVASTQYF
TGTGCCAGCAGCCAAGATGTGGCGTCTACGCAGTATTTT
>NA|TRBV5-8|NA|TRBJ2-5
CASSTGIAETQYF
TGTGCCAGCAGCACGGGGATTGCGGAGACCCAGTACTTC
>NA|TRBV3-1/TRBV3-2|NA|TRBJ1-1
CASSQAGPGTEAFF
TGTGCCAGCAGCCAAGCGGGCCCGGGCACTGAAGCTTTCTTT
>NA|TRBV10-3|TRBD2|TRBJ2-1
CATRLADANEQFF
TGTGCCACCCGACTAGCGGATGCCAATGAGCAGTTCTTC
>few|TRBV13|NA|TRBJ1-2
CASSLPGERGGYTF
TGTGCCAGCAGCCTCCCGGGCGAAAGAGGAGGCTACACCTTC
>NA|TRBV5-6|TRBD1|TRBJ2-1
CASSLQGANLYNEQFF
TGTGCCAGCAGCTTGCAGGGGGCCAACCTCTACAATGAGCAGTTCTTC
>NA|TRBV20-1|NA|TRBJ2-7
CSASSSPGARSSYEQYF
TGCAGTGCTAGTAGCTCCCCGGGCGCGCGGAGCTCCTACGAGCAGTACTTC
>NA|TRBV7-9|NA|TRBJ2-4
CASSPTGGSEEYF
TGTGCCAGCAGCCCAACCGGAGGGAGTGAGGAATACTTC
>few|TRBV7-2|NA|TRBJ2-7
CASSLAGPQDEQYF
TGTGCCAGCAGCTTAGCGGGACCTCAGGACGAGCAGTACTTC
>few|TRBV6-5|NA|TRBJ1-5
CASRTGTRVAQPQHF
TGTGCCAGCAGAACCGGGACACGGGTGGCGCAGCCCCAGCATTTT
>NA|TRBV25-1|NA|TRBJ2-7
CASSELGSYTYEQYF
TGTGCCAGCAGTGAATTAGGAAGTTATACCTACGAGCAGTACTTC
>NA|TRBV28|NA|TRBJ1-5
CASRTSSGGNQPQHF
TGTGCCAGCAGGACCAGCTCGGGGGGCAATCAGCCCCAGCATTTT
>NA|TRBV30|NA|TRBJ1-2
CAWTHYAGSYGYTF
TGTGCCTGGACCCACTACGCAGGAAGCTATGGCTACACCTTC
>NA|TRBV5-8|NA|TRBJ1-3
CASSLAPGGLGNTIYF
TGTGCCAGCAGCTTGGCACCCGGGGGCCTTGGAAACACCATATATTTT
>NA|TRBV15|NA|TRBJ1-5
CATSHESSHTWWVGNQPQHF
TGTGCCACCAGCCATGAATCATCCCATACTTGGTGGGTAGGCAATCAGCCCCAGCATTTT
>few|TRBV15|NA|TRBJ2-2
CATTKSRRDTGELFF
TGTGCCACCACTAAATCGAGGAGAGACACCGGGGAGCTGTTTTTT
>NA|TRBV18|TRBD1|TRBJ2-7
CASNPTGAVYEQYF
TGTGCCAGTAACCCGACAGGGGCCGTCTACGAGCAGTACTTC
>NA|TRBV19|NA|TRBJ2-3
CASSIVRDPTDTQYF
TGTGCCAGTAGTATAGTTCGTGACCCCACAGATACGCAGTATTTT
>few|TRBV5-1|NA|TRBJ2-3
CASSLAVGVDTQYF
TGCGCCAGCAGCTTGGCCGTGGGGGTAGATACGCAGTATTTT
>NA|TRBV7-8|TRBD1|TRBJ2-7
CASSPSDRGPYEQYF
TGTGCCAGCAGCCCTTCGGACAGGGGTCCCTACGAGCAGTACTTC
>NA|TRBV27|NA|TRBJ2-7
CASIKSPRGGRFYEQYF
TGTGCCAGCATTAAAAGCCCGAGGGGGGGCAGATTCTACGAGCAGTACTTC
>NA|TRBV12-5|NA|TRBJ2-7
CASGLSASSYEQYF
TGTGCTAGTGGTTTGTCTGCCAGCTCCTACGAGCAGTACTTC
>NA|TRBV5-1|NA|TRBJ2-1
CASTERPSAYNEQFF
TGCGCCAGCACCGAGAGACCTAGCGCCTACAATGAGCAGTTCTTC
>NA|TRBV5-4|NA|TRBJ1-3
CASSPGGSEFSGNTIYF
TGTGCCAGCTCCCCCGGGGGGAGCGAATTCTCTGGAAACACCATATATTTT
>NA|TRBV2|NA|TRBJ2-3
CASSEQIFDTDTQYF
TGTGCCAGCAGTGAGCAAATTTTCGACACAGATACGCAGTATTTT
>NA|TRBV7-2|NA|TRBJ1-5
CASSTGDGARQPQHF
TGTGCCAGCAGCACCGGGGACGGAGCCCGTCAGCCCCAGCATTTT
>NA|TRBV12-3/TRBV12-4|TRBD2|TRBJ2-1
CASSFASGLPFF
TGTGCCAGCAGTTTCGCTAGCGGGTTGCCGTTCTTC